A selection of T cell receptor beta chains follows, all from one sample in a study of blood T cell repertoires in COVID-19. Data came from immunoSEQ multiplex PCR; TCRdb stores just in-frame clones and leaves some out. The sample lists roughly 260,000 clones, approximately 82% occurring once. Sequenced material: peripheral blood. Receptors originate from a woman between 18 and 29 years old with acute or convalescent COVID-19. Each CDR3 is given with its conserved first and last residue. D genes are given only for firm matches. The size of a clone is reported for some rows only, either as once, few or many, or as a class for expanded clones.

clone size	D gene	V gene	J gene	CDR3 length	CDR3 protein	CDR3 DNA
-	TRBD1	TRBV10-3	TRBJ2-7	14	CAISTDREFDEQYF	TGTGCCATCAGTACGGACAGGGAGTTCGACGAGCAGTACTTC
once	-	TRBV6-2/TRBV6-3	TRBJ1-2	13	CASSPDGFGGYTF	TGTGCCAGCAGCCCCGACGGGTTCGGGGGCTACACCTTC
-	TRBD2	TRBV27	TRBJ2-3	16	CASSLLAGGPGDTQYF	TGTGCCAGCAGTCTACTAGCGGGAGGGCCGGGAGATACGCAGTATTTT
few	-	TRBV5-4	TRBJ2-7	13	CASSLGASYEQYF	TGTGCCAGCAGCTTGGGAGCGAGCTACGAGCAGTACTTC
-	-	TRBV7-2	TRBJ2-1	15	CASSFPLGRYNEQFF	TGTGCCAGCAGCTTCCCGTTGGGGCGGTACAATGAGCAGTTCTTC
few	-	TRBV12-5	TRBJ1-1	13	CASGPGGFTEAFF	TGTGCTAGTGGTCCTGGGGGGTTCACTGAAGCTTTCTTT
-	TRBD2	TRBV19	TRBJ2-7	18	CASSMRPSSGARSYEQYF	TGTGCCAGTAGTATGAGGCCGAGTAGCGGGGCCCGCTCCTACGAGCAGTACTTC
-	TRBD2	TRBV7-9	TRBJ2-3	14	CASNPLAGEDTQYF	TGTGCCAGCAACCCACTAGCGGGAGAAGATACGCAGTATTTT
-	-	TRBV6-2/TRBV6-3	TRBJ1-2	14	CASSYTWGGYGYTF	TGTGCCAGCAGTTATACGTGGGGGGGCTATGGCTACACCTTC
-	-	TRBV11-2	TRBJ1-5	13	CASSLEGVGPQHF	TGTGCCAGCAGCCTCGAGGGGGTTGGGCCCCAGCATTTT
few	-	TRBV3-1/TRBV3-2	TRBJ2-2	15	CASSPQGAPTGELFF	TGTGCCAGCAGCCCCCAGGGTGCACCTACCGGGGAGCTGTTTTTT
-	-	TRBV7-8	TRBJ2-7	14	CASSISGTPYEQYF	TGTGCCAGCAGCATATCCGGGACTCCCTACGAGCAGTACTTC
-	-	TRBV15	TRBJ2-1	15	CATSESGNSYNEQFF	TGTGCCACCAGCGAGAGCGGAAATTCCTACAATGAGCAGTTCTTC
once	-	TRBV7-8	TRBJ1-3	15	CASSPGGGSGNTIYF	TGTGCCAGCAGCCCCGGGGGGGGCTCTGGAAACACCATATATTTT
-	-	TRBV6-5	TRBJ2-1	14	CASSYTTPYNEQFF	TGTGCCAGCAGTTATACGACACCCTACAATGAGCAGTTCTTC
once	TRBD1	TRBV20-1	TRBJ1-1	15	CSASGTGGVLTEAFF	TGCAGTGCTAGTGGGACAGGGGGCGTTTTGACTGAAGCTTTCTTT
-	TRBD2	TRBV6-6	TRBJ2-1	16	CASRPHGASGHNEQFF	TGTGCCAGCAGACCCCACGGGGCTAGCGGGCACAATGAGCAGTTCTTC
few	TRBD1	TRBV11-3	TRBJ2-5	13	CASSRRQGETQYF	TGTGCCAGCAGCCGTAGACAGGGGGAGACCCAGTACTTC
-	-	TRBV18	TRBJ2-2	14	CASSPGQQTGELFF	TGTGCCAGCTCGCCGGGACAACAGACCGGGGAGCTGTTTTTT
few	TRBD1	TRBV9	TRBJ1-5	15	CASSLGWDSNQPQHF	TGTGCCAGCAGCCTAGGATGGGACAGTAATCAGCCCCAGCATTTT
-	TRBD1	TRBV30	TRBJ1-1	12	CAWRQGGTEAFF	TGTGCCTGGAGACAGGGGGGCACTGAAGCTTTCTTT
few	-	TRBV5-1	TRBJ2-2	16	CASSLTSTTFTGELFF	TGCGCCAGCAGCTTGACGTCAACTACCTTCACCGGGGAGCTGTTTTTT
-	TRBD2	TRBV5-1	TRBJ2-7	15	CASRHGGAPGYEQYF	TGCGCCAGCAGACACGGGGGGGCGCCCGGCTACGAGCAGTACTTC
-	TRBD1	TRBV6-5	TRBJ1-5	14	CASSMTGVGQPQHF	TGTGCCAGCAGTATGACAGGGGTTGGCCAGCCCCAGCATTTT
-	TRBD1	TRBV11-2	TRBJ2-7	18	CASRPPVPLGGQGYEQYF	TGTGCCAGCCGTCCCCCTGTCCCCCTTGGCGGACAGGGCTACGAGCAGTACTTC
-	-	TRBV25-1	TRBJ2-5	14	CASSPGGWGETQYF	TGTGCCAGCAGTCCTGGGGGCTGGGGAGAGACCCAGTACTTC
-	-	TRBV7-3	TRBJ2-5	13	CASSLNWRETQYF	TGTGCCAGCAGCTTAAATTGGAGAGAGACCCAGTACTTC